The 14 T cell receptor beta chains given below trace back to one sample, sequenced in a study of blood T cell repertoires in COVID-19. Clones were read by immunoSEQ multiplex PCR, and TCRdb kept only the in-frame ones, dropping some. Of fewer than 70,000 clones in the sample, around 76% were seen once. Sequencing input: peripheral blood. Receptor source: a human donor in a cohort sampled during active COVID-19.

This CDR3 reads CASSIVGGVSNQPQHF. Written as DNA, the CDR3 is TGTGCCAGTAGTATCGTCGGGGGAGTTAGCAATCAGCCCCAGCATTTT. This sequence joins TRBV19 and TRBJ1-5; maybe TRBD1 (5 bases). Looked up from germline, CDR1 is LNHDA and CDR2 is SQIVND (reference sequence). V dropped 3 bases and J dropped 0 bases, with 12 bases sitting between them. The CDR3 is 16 residues long.

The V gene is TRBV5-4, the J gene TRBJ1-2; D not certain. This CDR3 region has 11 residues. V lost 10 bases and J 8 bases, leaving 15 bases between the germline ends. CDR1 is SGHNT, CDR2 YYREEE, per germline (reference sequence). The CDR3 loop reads CALFKLRGYTF. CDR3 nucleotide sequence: TGTGCCTTATTCAAACTGAGGGGCTACACCTTC.

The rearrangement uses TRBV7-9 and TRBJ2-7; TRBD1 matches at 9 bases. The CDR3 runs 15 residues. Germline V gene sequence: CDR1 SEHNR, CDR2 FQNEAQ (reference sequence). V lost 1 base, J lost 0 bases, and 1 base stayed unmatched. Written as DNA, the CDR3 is TGTGCCAGCAGCTTAGGGGACAGGGCCTCCTACGAGCAGTACTTC. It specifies CASSLGDRASYEQYF.

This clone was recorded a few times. The CDR3 loop is CASSLAGVSYEQYF. DNA for the CDR3: TGTGCCAGCAGCTTAGCAGGAGTTTCCTACGAGCAGTACTTC. The genes are TRBV7-9 and TRBJ2-7; D is unclear. CDR3 length equals 14 residues. CDR1 is SEHNR, CDR2 FQNEAQ, per germline (reference sequence). With 0 bases removed from V and 1 base from J, the gap between germline ends came to 7 bases.

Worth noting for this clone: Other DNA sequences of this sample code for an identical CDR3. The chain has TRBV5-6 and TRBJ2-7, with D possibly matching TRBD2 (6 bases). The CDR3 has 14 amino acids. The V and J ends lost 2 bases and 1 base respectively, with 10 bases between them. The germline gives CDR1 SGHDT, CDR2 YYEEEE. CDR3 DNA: TGTGCCAGCAGCTTTGGGACTGGGTCCTACGAGCAGTACTTC. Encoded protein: CASSFGTGSYEQYF.

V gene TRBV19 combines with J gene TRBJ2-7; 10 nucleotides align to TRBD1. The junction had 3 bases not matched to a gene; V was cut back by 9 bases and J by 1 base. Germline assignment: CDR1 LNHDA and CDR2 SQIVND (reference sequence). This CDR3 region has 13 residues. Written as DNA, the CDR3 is TGTGCCAGCCGACAGGGGGCTTCCTACGAGCAGTACTTC. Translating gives CASRQGASYEQYF.

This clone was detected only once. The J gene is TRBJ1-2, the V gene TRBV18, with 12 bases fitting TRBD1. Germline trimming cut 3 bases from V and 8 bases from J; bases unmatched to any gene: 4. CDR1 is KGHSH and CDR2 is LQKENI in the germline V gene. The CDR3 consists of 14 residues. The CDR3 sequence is CASSPGQGATGYTF. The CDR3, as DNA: TGTGCCAGCTCACCGGGACAGGGGGCGACGGGCTACACCTTC.

The CDR3 region has the DNA TGTGCCAGCACCCCCGGAGGGTTTCCAGACACTGAAGCTTTCTTT. Encoded protein: CASTPGGFPDTEAFF. The chain is built from TRBV28 and TRBJ1-1; D remains unclear. This CDR3 is built from 15 residues. V was shortened by 7 bases and J by 3 bases, with 18 bases between the two germline ends. CDR1 is MDHEN, CDR2 SYDVKM, per germline.

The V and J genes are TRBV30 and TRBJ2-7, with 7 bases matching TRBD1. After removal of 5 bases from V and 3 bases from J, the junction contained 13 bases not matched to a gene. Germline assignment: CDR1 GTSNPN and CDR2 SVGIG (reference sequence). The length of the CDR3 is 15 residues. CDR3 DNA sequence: TGTGCCTGGTCCTACGGACAGGCAACCTACTACGAGCAGTACTTC. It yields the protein CAWSYGQATYYEQYF.

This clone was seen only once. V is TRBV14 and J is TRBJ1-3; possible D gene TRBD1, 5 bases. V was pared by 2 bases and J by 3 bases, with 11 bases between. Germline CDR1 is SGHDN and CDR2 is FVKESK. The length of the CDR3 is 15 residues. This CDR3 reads CASSQQAGIGNTIYF. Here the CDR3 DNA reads TGTGCCAGCAGCCAACAGGCAGGGATTGGAAACACCATATATTTT.

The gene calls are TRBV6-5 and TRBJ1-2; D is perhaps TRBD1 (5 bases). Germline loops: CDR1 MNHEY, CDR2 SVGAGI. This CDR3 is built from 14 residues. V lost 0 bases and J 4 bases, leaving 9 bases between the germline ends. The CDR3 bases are TGTGCCAGCAGTTACTCCGGACAATTCTATGGCTACACCTTC. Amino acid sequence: CASSYSGQFYGYTF.

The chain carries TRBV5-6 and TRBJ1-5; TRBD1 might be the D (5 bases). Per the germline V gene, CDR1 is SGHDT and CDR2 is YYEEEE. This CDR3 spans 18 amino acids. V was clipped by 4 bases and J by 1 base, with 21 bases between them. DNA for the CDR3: TGTGCCAGCAGCCGAAGACAGAGACGTAAGGTAAGCAATCAGCCCCAGCATTTT. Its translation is CASSRRQRRKVSNQPQHF.

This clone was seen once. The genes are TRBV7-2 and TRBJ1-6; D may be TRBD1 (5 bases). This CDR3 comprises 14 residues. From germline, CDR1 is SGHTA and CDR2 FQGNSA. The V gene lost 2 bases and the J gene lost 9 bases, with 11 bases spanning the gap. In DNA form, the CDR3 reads TGTGCCAGCAGCTTACAGGGCCTCGGTTCACCCCTCCACTTT. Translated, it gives CASSLQGLGSPLHF.

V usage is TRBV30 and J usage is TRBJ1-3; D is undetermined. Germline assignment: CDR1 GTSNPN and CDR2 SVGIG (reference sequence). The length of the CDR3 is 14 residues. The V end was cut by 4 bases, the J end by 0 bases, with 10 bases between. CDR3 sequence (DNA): TGTGCCTGGATTGAGGATTTCTCTGGAAACACCATATATTTT. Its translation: CAWIEDFSGNTIYF.